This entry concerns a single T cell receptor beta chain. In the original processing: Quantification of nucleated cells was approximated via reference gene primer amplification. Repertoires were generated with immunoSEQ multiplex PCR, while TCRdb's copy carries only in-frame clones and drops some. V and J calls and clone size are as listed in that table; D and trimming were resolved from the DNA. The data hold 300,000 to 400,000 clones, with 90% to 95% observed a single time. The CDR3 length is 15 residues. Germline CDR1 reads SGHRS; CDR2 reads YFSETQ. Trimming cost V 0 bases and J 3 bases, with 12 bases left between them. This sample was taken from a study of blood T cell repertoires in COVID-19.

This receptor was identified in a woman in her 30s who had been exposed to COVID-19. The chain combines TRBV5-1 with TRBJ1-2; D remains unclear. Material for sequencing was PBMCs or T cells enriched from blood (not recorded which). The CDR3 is CASSLDWAEDYGYTF. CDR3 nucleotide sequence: TGCGCCAGCAGCTTGGATTGGGCGGAGGACTATGGCTACACCTTC.